The 6 T cell receptor beta chains listed next were all sequenced from one sample in a study of CXCR3-negative and CXCR3-positive naive CD8 T cells. Findings and limits, study-wide: Hydrophobicity of TRB CDR3s was greater in CXCR3-positive naive cells than in CXCR3-negative naive cells.

TRB cDNA libraries were made by UMI-labeled 5' RACE. TCRdb re-called the 5' RACE reads and shows each CDR3 protein once, DNA omitted. This sample's table reports some 140,000 distinct CDR3 sequences. Their cognate antigens are unknown. Sequencing was done on a sample of naive CXCR3+ CD8+ T cells from blood. The subset: CD45RO-CCR7+CD27+CD95- naive CD8+ T cells expressing CXCR3 (TNR3+). Receptors originate from a human donor in good health. Some clones in this sample may be carry-over from other donors' samples.

The V and J genes are TRBV5-1 and TRBJ2-5; the D call of TRBD2 rests on TCRdb alone, since no DNA is present to check it. Germline assignment: CDR1 SGHRS and CDR2 YFSETQ. The CDR3 is 13 residues long. The CDR3 reads CASRDSGKETQYF. The variable domain in full, completed from reference TRBV5-1 and TRBJ2-5, reads KAGVTQTPRYLIKTRGQQVTLSCSPISGHRSVSWYQQTPGQGLQFLFEYFSETQRNKGNFPGRFSGRQFSNSRSEMNVSTLELGDSALYLCASRDSGKETQYFGPGTRLLVL.

V and J are TRBV7-9 and TRBJ2-5; as DNA is missing, the TRBD2 call by TCRdb cannot be tested. The CDR3 loop spans 11 amino acids. CDR1 and CDR2 (germline): SEHNR, FQNEAQ (reference sequence). The CDR3 spells CASSSGGSQYF.

The gene calls are TRBV7-9 and TRBJ2-7; TCRdb's D call, TRBD1, is unchecked because there is no DNA. The CDR3 runs to 14 residues. CDR1 SEHNR and CDR2 FQNEAQ come from the germline V gene (reference sequence). CDR3 loop: CASSRNPGGGEQYF. Drawing the rest from reference TRBV7-9 and TRBJ2-7, the complete variable domain is DTGVSQNPRHKITKRGQNVTFRCDPISEHNRLYWYRQTLGQGPEFLTYFQNEAQLEKSRLLSDRFSAERPKGSFSTLEIQRTEQGDSAMYLCASSRNPGGGEQYFGPGTRLTVT.

The chain employs TRBV7-3 and TRBJ2-7; there is no DNA to check the TCRdb D call of TRBD1. This CDR3 spans 14 amino acids. Germline CDR1 and CDR2: SGHTA and FQGTGA. The CDR3 sequence: CASSPLDRGDEQYF.

The chain couples TRBV10-3 to TRBJ1-2; TCRdb reports TRBD1, a call that lacks DNA to check it against. This CDR3 comprises 17 residues. Germline assignment: CDR1 ENHRY and CDR2 SYGVKD. CDR3 protein: CAISESTRGPTNYGYTF.

The chain combines TRBV28 with TRBJ2-2. This CDR3 comprises 13 residues. Germline V gene sequence: CDR1 MDHEN, CDR2 SYDVKM. CDR3 amino acids: CASSSLGPGELFF.